This T cell receptor beta chain was recorded in a study of blood T cells in healthy people across ages. Combining a sample-barcoded 5' primer with a J-beta primer mix, a second PCR ran for 7 to 11 cycles. TCRdb ran MiXCR on the 5' RACE reads and lists one entry per CDR3 protein. The sample has about 970,000 distinct CDR3 sequences, about 51% seen once. This clonotype was observed once. The germline gives CDR1 MNHNY, CDR2 SVGAGI (reference sequence). The length of the CDR3 is 15 residues. With 6 bases clipped from V and 4 bases from J, the junction kept 9 bases outside the gene matches. The V call is TRBV6-6, the J call TRBJ2-3; 8 bases align to TRBD1. This clonotype originated in an older woman in good health. The sample taken for sequencing was blood. CDR3 DNA sequence: TGTGCCAGCAGGAAGGACAGGGTTAATCCAGATACGCAGTATTTT. Translating gives CASRKDRVNPDTQYF.